The T cell receptor (beta chain) under discussion was sequenced for a study of shared T cell receptors in the human thymus (dated by TCRdb to the early 2020s). The study in broad terms: The study examined how self-reactive, shared T-cell receptor alpha chains are generated in the human thymus.

The germline V gene sets CDR1 to SGDLS and CDR2 to YYNGEE. Trimming at the junction amounts to 0 bases on V and 0 bases on J, and the germline ends lie 13 bases apart. The CDR3 has 17 amino acids, counting the end cysteine and phenylalanine. CDR3 DNA is the only sequence kept; it has 51 bases, read in frame from the first base. The method behind the library was the immunoSEQ multiplex PCR assay. Drawn from immuneACCESS, this table holds only the in-frame rearrangements with V and J called that TCRdb kept. Clones are partly lost; checked studies trace under half to an unresolved V gene and leave the rest unexplained. The sample table lists more than 300,000 clones, 95% of them with a count of one. The ten largest clonotypes hold approximately 0.02% of the sample. Note on this clone: Its target antigen remains unknown. No base-level quality is on record; no much larger clone is a single base apart.

The sequence derives from a human donor. The sequence joins TRBV9 to TRBJ2-1, with no reliable assignment of the D segment. The sequencing input was thymocytes. The nucleotides are TGTGCCAGCAGCGTAGAAACCCCGCGGAGCTCCTACAATGAGCAGTTCTTC. Translated, it reads CASSVETPRSSYNEQFF.